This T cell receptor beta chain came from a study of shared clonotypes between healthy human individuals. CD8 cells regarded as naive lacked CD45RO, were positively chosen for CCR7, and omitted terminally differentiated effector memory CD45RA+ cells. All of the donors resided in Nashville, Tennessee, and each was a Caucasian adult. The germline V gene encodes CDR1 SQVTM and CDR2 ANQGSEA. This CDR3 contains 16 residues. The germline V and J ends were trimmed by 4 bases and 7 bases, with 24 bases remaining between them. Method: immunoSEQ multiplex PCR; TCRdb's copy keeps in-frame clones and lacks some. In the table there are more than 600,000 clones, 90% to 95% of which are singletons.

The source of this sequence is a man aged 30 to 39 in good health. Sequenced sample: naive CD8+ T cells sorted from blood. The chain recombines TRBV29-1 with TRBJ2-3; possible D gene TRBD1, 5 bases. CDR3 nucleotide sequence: TGCAGCGTTGGACCGATCTCAGGGTTCGGCAGTTATACGCAGTATTTT. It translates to CSVGPISGFGSYTQYF.